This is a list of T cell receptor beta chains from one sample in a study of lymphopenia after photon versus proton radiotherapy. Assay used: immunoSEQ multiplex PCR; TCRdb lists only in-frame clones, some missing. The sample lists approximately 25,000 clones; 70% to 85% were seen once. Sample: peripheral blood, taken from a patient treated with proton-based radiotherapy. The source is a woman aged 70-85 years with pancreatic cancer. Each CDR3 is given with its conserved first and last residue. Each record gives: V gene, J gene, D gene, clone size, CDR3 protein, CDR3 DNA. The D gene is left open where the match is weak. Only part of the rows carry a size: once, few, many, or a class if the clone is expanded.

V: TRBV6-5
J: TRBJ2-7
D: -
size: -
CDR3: CASSYGGRASYEQYF
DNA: TGTGCCAGCAGTTACGGGGGACGGGCCTCCTACGAGCAGTACTTC

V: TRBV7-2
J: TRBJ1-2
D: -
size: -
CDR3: CASSWGGGEIYGYTF
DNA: TGTGCCAGCAGCTGGGGAGGTGGGGAAATCTATGGCTACACCTTC

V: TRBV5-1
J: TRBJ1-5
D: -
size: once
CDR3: CASSSEGGSNQPQHF
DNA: TGCGCCAGCAGCTCCGAGGGGGGTAGCAATCAGCCCCAGCATTTT

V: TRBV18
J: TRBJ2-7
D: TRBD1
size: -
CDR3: CASSPPPWDRVSNEQYF
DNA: TGTGCCAGCTCACCACCTCCCTGGGACAGGGTATCTAACGAGCAGTACTTC

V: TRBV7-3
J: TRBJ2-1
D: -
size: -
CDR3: CASSLMASDEQFF
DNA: TGTGCCAGCAGCTTAATGGCTAGCGATGAGCAGTTCTTC

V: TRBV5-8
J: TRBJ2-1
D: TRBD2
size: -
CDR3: CASSFTAGGHNEQFF
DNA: TGTGCCAGCAGCTTTACAGCGGGAGGACACAATGAGCAGTTCTTC

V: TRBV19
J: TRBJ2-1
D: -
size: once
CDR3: CASSIGIDYNEQFF
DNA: TGTGCCAGTAGTATAGGGATTGACTACAATGAGCAGTTCTTC

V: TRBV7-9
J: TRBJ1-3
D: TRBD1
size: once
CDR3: CASSLVGTGDENTIYF
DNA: TGTGCCAGCAGCTTAGTTGGGACAGGGGATGAAAACACCATATATTTT

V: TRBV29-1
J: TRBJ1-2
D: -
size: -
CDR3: CSYIKAQGNSGYTF
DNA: TGCAGCTATATCAAAGCCCAGGGAAACTCAGGCTACACCTTC

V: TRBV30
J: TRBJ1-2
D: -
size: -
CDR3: CAWSVLSVYGYTF
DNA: TGTGCCTGGAGTGTACTTTCTGTCTATGGCTACACCTTC